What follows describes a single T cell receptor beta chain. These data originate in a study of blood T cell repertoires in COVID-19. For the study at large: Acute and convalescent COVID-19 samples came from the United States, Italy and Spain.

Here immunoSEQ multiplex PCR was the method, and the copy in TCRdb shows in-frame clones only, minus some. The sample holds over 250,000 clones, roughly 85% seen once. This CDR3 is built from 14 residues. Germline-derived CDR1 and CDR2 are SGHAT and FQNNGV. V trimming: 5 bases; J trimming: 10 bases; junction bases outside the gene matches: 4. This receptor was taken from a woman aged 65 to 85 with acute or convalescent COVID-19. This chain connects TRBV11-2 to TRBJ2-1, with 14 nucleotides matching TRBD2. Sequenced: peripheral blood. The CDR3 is CASSIGLAGGEQFF. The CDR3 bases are TGTGCCAGCAGCATAGGACTAGCGGGGGGAGAGCAGTTCTTC.